This TCR beta chain comes out of a study of tumor-infiltrating lymphocytes in primary liver carcinoma. Whole-study context: Male and female patients aged 30 to 69 years made up the cohort.

The V end was cut by 0 bases, the J end by 2 bases, with 10 bases between. Germline CDR1 and CDR2: SGHVS and FQNEAQ. The CDR3 runs to 15 residues. The investigators made TCR beta cDNA from approximately 0.5 ug total RNA, using a constant-region primer. Three nested multiplex PCR rounds of slightly modified ARM-PCR generated TCR beta libraries. Amplification in the first two PCR rounds was performed using TRBV1-TRBV30 forward primers and a C-beta reverse primer for approximately 10 cycles each. TCRdb re-derived calls from the multiplex PCR reads in MiXCR, one entry per CDR3 protein. This table has 90,000 to 150,000 distinct CDR3 sequences, less than 80% appearing once. Co-extraction yielded RNA and DNA from 20-30 mg of unsorted bulk tissue.

The clonotype comes from a woman aged 60 to 75 with primary liver carcinoma and hepatitis B virus infection. The specimen sequenced was liver tumor tissue from sampling region 1. The subset was: tumor region T1, superior pole. The chain has TRBV7-8 and TRBJ1-2; D is undetermined. The CDR3 is CASSLARSGNYGYTF. The CDR3 coding sequence is TGTGCCAGCAGCTTAGCGAGGAGCGGAAACTATGGCTACACCTTC.